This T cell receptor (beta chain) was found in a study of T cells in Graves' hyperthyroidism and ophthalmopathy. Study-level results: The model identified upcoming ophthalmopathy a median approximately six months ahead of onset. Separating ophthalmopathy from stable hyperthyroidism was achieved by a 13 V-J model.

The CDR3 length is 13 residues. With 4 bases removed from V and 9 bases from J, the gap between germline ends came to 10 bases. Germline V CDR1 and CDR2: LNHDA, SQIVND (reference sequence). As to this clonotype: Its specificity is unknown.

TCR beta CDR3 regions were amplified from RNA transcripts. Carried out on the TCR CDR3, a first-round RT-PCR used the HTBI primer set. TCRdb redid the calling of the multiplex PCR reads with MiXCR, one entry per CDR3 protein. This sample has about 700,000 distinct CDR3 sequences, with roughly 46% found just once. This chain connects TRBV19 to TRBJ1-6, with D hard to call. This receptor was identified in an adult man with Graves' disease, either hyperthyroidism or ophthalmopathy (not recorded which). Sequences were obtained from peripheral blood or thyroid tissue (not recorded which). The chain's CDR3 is CASSTRQTSPLHF. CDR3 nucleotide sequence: TGTGCCAGTAGTACCCGACAAACTTCACCCCTCCACTTT. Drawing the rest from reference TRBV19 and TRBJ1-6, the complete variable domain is DGGITQSPKYLFRKEGQNVTLSCEQNLNHDAMYWYRQDPGQGLRLIYYSQIVNDFQKGDIAEGYSVSREKKESFPLTVTSAQKNPTAFYLCASSTRQTSPLHFGNGTRLTVT.